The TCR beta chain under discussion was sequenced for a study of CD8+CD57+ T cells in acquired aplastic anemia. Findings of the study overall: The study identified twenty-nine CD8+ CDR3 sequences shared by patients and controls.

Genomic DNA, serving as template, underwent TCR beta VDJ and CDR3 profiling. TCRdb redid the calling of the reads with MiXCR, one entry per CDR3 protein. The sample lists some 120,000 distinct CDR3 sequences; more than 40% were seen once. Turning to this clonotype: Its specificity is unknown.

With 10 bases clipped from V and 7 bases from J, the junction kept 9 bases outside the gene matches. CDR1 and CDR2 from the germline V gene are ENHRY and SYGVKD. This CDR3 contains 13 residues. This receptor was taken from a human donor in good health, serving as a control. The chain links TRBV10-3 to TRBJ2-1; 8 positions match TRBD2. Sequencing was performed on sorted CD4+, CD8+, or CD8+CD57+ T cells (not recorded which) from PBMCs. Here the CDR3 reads CASRGGWLNEQFF. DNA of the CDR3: TGTGCCAGCCGGGGGGGCTGGTTAAATGAGCAGTTCTTC.